Below are 25 T cell receptor beta chains sequenced from a single sample in a study of regulatory T cells in long-lasting Graves disease (dated by TCRdb to the early 2020s). The time point label corresponds to: persistent/refractory GD, antithyroid drugs over 5 years with positive TRAb. RNA was extracted from PBMCs in TRIzol for both TCR sequencing and RNA sequencing. Library preparation was by multiplex PCR. The reads were generated on an Illumina HiSeq 4000. To build TCR beta libraries, CDR3 regions were amplified by Arm-PCR using iRepertoire HTBI primers. Using fastp trimming at Q25 and MiXCR clonotype assembly, TCRdb reanalyzed the public sequencing data and kept in-frame beta chains. Every entry covers one CDR3 protein and lists the most common genes and DNA from its rows. This sample has approximately 500,000 distinct CDR3 sequences in its table, and 20% to 25% of those were observed once. Clones ranked in the top ten supply 6.5% to 9% of the sample.

Sequences were derived from peripheral blood mononuclear cells (PBMCs), sampled when the disease was refractory, from a patient treated with antithyroid drugs. All receptors derive from a female donor with Graves disease.

There are many counts of this clonotype. The CDR3 spells CAISESRDRDMEKLFF. As DNA, the CDR3 is TGTGCCATCAGTGAGTCCAGGGACAGAGATATGGAAAAACTGTTTTTT. The V gene is TRBV10-3, the J gene TRBJ1-4; 7 bases line up with TRBD1. Germline V gene lookup returns CDR1 ENHRY and CDR2 SYGVKD. The trim removed 0 bases at V and 8 bases at J, leaving 9 bases unmatched. The CDR3 consists of 16 residues.

The table lists this clonotype with a few counts. The chain couples TRBV15 to TRBJ2-7, with D perhaps matching TRBD1 or TRBD2 (6 bases each). The germline V gene has CDR1 LNHNV and CDR2 YYDKDF (reference sequence). The length of the CDR3 is 14 residues. The V end was cut by 0 bases, the J end by 2 bases, with 8 bases between. As DNA, the CDR3 is TGTGCCACCAGCAGAGAAGGGGGGACCTACGAGCAGTACTTC. Its translation is CATSREGGTYEQYF.

This clonotype was seen more than once but under ten times. The CDR3 spells CSVRRVLVNTEAFF. CDR3 DNA sequence: TGCAGCGTTCGTAGGGTCTTGGTGAACACTGAAGCTTTCTTT. This rearrangement joins TRBV29-1 to TRBJ1-1, with unresolved D. The CDR3 runs to 14 residues. CDR1 and CDR2 (germline): SQVTM, ANQGSEA. V shed 5 bases and J shed 0 bases, with 13 bases lying between them.

This chain joins TRBV15 and TRBJ1-1; a weak D match, TRBD1 (6 bases). Per the germline V gene, CDR1 is LNHNV and CDR2 is YYDKDF (reference sequence). This CDR3 comprises 16 residues. V gave up 2 bases and J gave up 4 bases, with 17 bases separating them. This chain's CDR3 is CATSRPLGGVGTEAFF. CDR3 in DNA: TGTGCCACCAGCAGACCCCTAGGGGGTGTGGGCACTGAAGCTTTCTTT. The variable domain in full, completed from reference TRBV15 and TRBJ1-1, reads DAMVIQNPRYQVTQFGKPVTLSCSQTLNHNVMYWYQQKSSQAPKLLFHYYDKDFNNEADTPDNFQSRRPNTSFCFLDIRSPGLGDTAMYLCATSRPLGGVGTEAFFGQGTRLTVV.

As to this clonotype: This likely came from a read error, as a far larger clone is one base away. The chain uses TRBV6-9 and TRBJ1-2; possibly TRBD1 for D (6 bases). CDR3 length equals 14 residues. Germline CDR1 MNHGY, CDR2 SVAAGI. V was clipped by 3 bases and J by 5 bases, with 13 bases between them. CDR3: CASSYGQNAYGYTF. In nucleotides, the CDR3 is TGTGCCAGCAGTTACGGACAGAACGCGTATGGCTACACCTTC.

The sample holds many counts of this clonotype. The CDR3 DNA follows: TGTGCCAGCAGTCCCTGGGCTCTGAACACTGAAGCTTTCTTT. This gives the protein CASSPWALNTEAFF. The rearrangement joins TRBV28 to TRBJ1-1; D not certain. The CDR3 covers 14 residues. Germline CDR1 is MDHEN and CDR2 is SYDVKM. Trimming removed 5 bases from V and 0 bases from J, with 10 bases in between.

Here the CDR3 DNA reads TGTGCCAGCAGCTTGGCGGCAGGGAGAGGCTATGGCTACACCTTC. Amino acids: CASSLAAGRGYGYTF. This chain links TRBV5-5 with TRBJ1-2; D is perhaps TRBD1 (5 bases). Germline V gene sequence: CDR1 SGHKS, CDR2 YYEKEE (reference sequence). Trimming took off 0 bases at V and 4 bases at J, with 13 bases between the two ends. The CDR3 sequence is 15 residues long.

V and J are TRBV2 and TRBJ2-7; no definite D call. Germline V gene lookup returns CDR1 SNHLY and CDR2 FYNNEI. This CDR3 comprises 14 residues. V lost 0 bases to trimming and J lost 2 bases, with 8 bases between them. The CDR3: CASSEAQSTYEQYF. The CDR3 DNA sequence: TGTGCCAGCAGTGAAGCGCAAAGTACCTACGAGCAGTACTTC.

The chain couples TRBV27 to TRBJ2-1; TRBD2 matches 7 bases. Trimming removed 5 bases from V and 7 bases from J; junction bases left unmatched: 11. The CDR3 totals 15 residues. Germline CDR1 is MNHEY and CDR2 is SMNVEV (reference sequence). The CDR3 here is CASSRGSRVMNEQFF. The DNA of the CDR3 is TGTGCCAGCAGTCGCGGGAGCCGGGTTATGAATGAGCAGTTCTTC.

The chain combines TRBV12-3 or TRBV12-4 with TRBJ2-7; the D gene is possibly TRBD2 (6 bases). The CDR3 sequence is 17 residues long. The V end was cut by 6 bases, the J end by 3 bases, with 24 bases between. In DNA form, the CDR3 reads TGTGCCAGCAGCGTCGGCGGGGCCTTTGCTCAGGTCTACGAGCAGTACTTC. Translating gives CASSVGGAFAQVYEQYF.

This chain uses TRBV7-2 with TRBJ2-7; TRBD1 or TRBD2 may be the D gene (5 bases each). There are 15 residues in the CDR3. Germline loops: CDR1 SGHTA, CDR2 FQGNSA. Trimming took 6 bases from V and 2 from J, leaving 17 bases between them. The CDR3 DNA is TGTGCCAGCAGTCTTACCGGGACCGACACCTACGAGCAGTACTTC. Residues: CASSLTGTDTYEQYF.

This clonotype was counted ten times or more. CDR3 sequence reads: CASSPATGTGLVDGYTF. The CDR3 bases are TGTGCCAGCAGTCCCGCTACCGGGACGGGTTTAGTGGATGGCTACACCTTC. The chain couples TRBV28 to TRBJ1-2; the D gene is possibly TRBD1 (5 bases). CDR3 length equals 17 residues. Germline CDR1 reads MDHEN; CDR2 reads SYDVKM. The V end was cut by 5 bases, the J end by 6 bases, with 25 bases between.

This clonotype was detected only a few times. The rearrangement joins TRBV5-5 to TRBJ1-2; a possible D gene is TRBD1 (5 bases). Germline-derived CDR1 and CDR2 are SGHKS and YYEKEE (reference sequence). Trimming pared 4 bases from V and 1 base from J, leaving 20 bases between. The CDR3 length is 17 residues. CDR3 loop: CASSRDGAFFNNYGYTF. The DNA of the CDR3 is TGTGCCAGCAGCAGGGACGGGGCCTTCTTTAATAACTATGGCTACACCTTC.

Many counts were recorded for this clonotype. The chain employs TRBV20-1 and TRBJ1-2; TRBD1 matches at 7 bases. The CDR3 is 15 amino acids. Germline V gene lookup returns CDR1 DFQATT and CDR2 SNEGSKA (reference sequence). V lost 0 bases and J lost 8; bases outside the gene matches: 12. In nucleotides, the CDR3 is TGCAGTGCTAGAGAAATAAGACAGGGAGGGCTCGGCTACACCTTC. This translates into CSAREIRQGGLGYTF.

This clonotype occurred many times. The rearrangement links TRBV12-3 or TRBV12-4 to TRBJ2-7; no clear D. With 5 bases removed from V and 10 bases from J, the gap between germline ends came to 15 bases. CDR3 size: 12 residues. The CDR3 sequence is CASSPYSSLQYF. The DNA of the CDR3 is TGTGCCAGCAGTCCCTATTCGTCCCTCCAGTACTTC.

The table lists this clonotype with many counts. V and J are TRBV15 and TRBJ1-6; D call uncertain. The germline gives CDR1 LNHNV, CDR2 YYDKDF (reference sequence). CDR3 length: 13 amino acids. Trimming cost V 1 base and J 6 bases, with 4 bases left between them. The CDR3 nucleotides read TGTGCCACCAGCAGAGGTAGTAATTCACCCCTCCACTTT. It codes for CATSRGSNSPLHF.

This clonotype was counted a few times. The gene calls are TRBV7-8 and TRBJ1-5; no reliable D call. Germline V gives CDR1 SGHVS, CDR2 FQNEAQ. V was cut by 6 bases and J by 5 bases, with 11 bases left in between. The CDR3 has 13 residues. CDR3 amino acids: CASSHLPDQPQHF. CDR3 nucleotide sequence: TGTGCCAGCAGTCATCTTCCGGATCAGCCCCAGCATTTT.

This clonotype was counted many times. The V and J genes are TRBV12-3 or TRBV12-4 and TRBJ2-7; no definite D call. The V gene lost 6 bases and the J gene lost 1 base, with 7 bases spanning the gap. The CDR3 contains 12 residues. CDR3 nucleotides: TGTGCCAGCAGCTTAATTTCCTACGAGCAGTACTTC. This sequence encodes CASSLISYEQYF.

This clonotype was counted many times. The rearrangement uses TRBV27 and TRBJ2-5, with D possibly being TRBD1 (5 bases). This CDR3 comprises 17 residues. Trimming shortened V by 5 bases and J by 1 base, and 20 bases separated the two germline ends. Per the germline V gene, CDR1 is MNHEY and CDR2 is SMNVEV (reference sequence). CDR3 in DNA: TGTGCCAGCAGTCCCATGAGGCCGTCAGGGCCCCAAGAGACCCAGTACTTC. Protein: CASSPMRPSGPQETQYF.

A few counts support this clonotype. This chain uses TRBV10-1 with TRBJ1-1; D gene unclear. Per the germline V gene, CDR1 is WNHNN and CDR2 is SYGVQD (reference sequence). Trimming left V 5 bases short and J 1 base short, with 8 bases between. This CDR3 is built from 13 residues. CDR3 in amino acids: CASSYEENTEAFF. The CDR3 DNA reads TGCGCCAGCAGTTATGAGGAGAACACTGAAGCTTTCTTT.

The chain employs TRBV3-1 and TRBJ1-1, with unresolved D. Germline values: CDR1 LGHDT, CDR2 YNNKEL (reference sequence). The CDR3 length is 15 residues. V was cut by 0 bases and J by 0 bases, with 8 bases left in between. CDR3 sequence (DNA): TGTGCCAGCAGCCAAGATTCCCTTTTGAACACTGAAGCTTTCTTT. It translates to CASSQDSLLNTEAFF.

This clonotype was seen ten or more times. J is TRBJ2-5 and V is TRBV28, with 15 bases that match TRBD2. The CDR3 totals 16 residues. Germline CDR1 MDHEN, CDR2 SYDVKM. V gave up 6 bases and J gave up 3 bases; unmatched junction bases: 5. CDR3: CASRGLAGGIKETQYF. The DNA of the CDR3 is TGTGCCAGCAGGGGACTAGCGGGGGGAATTAAAGAGACCCAGTACTTC.

This clonotype was counted a single time. J is TRBJ1-4 and V is TRBV6-2 or TRBV6-3, with TRBD1 as a possible D gene (6 bases). V was cut by 6 bases and J by 5 bases, with 13 bases left in between. This CDR3 has 14 residues. Looked up from germline, CDR1 is MNHEY and CDR2 is SVGEGT. DNA of the CDR3: TGTGCCAGCAGCCCAGAGGGGGGCAATGAAAAACTGTTTTTT. It yields the protein CASSPEGGNEKLFF.

This clonotype has a count of ten or more. The rearrangement links TRBV2 to TRBJ1-4, with D hard to call. Trimming took 1 base from V and 14 from J, leaving 8 bases between them. The CDR3 covers 11 residues. Germline CDR1 and CDR2: SNHLY and FYNNEI. The CDR3 spells CASSEGHSLFF. As DNA, the CDR3 is TGTGCCAGCAGTGAAGGGCACAGCCTGTTTTTT.

This clonotype was seen only a few times. V gene TRBV6-1 combines with J gene TRBJ2-2; TRBD2 matches 7 bases. The CDR3 has 16 amino acids. The V segment lost 6 bases and the J segment 0 bases; nucleotides outside the gene matches: 7. The germline gives CDR1 MNHNS, CDR2 SASEGT. CDR3 region: CASRSQRGSNTGELFF. CDR3 sequence (DNA): TGTGCCAGCAGATCCCAGCGGGGATCGAACACCGGGGAGCTGTTTTTT.